This T cell receptor (beta chain) was sequenced during a study of cytomegalovirus exposure and HLA in healthy donors (dated by TCRdb to about 2017). With respect to the entire study: According to an earlier analysis of 587 of the donors, about 190 million T cells yielded roughly 110 million unique TCR beta sequences and about 300 Gb of sequence data. An early release covering some 640 HLA-typed donors comprised about 300 gigabases of sequencing data and around 85 million unique TCR sequences. Of the 300 to 500 genotyped donors, 81% were placed in the genetic ancestry cluster associated with self-reported Caucasian donors. The aim of the study was to test whether cataloging public T cell receptors could identify signatures of past pathogen exposure. The study profiled the T cell repertoires of more than 500 subjects by immunosequencing and related them to cytomegalovirus serostatus. A separate validation cohort of roughly 110 different subjects was used in addition to the roughly 700-subject first cohort. High-throughput TCR immunosequencing, statistical association of individual TCRs with disease status, and machine learning were combined to predict cytomegalovirus infection status. In a later analysis, previously published TCR beta repertoires from roughly 710 donors were re-analyzed and high-resolution HLA genotyping was added so that TCR occurrence patterns could be studied. Rather than using new phenotypic data, the later analysis identified candidate immune exposures from TCR beta sequences and from how often those sequences occurred across donors. An earlier analysis of several hundred of the donors applied high-throughput TCR beta sequencing to assess whether each TCR beta V gene segment acted as functional or pseudogenic. Donor age, sex, ethnicity and CMV serostatus were collected together with the repertoire data. A later genetic analysis took genome-wide SNP genotypes for about 65% of the roughly 670 donors and used that subset as a discovery cohort. Every discovery cohort repertoire had been produced on one sequencing platform. HLA typing included class I and class II loci at four-digit resolution. The number of typed donors differed by locus: 629-630 for A, B, C, DRB1 and DQB1; 500 to 550 for DQA1; about 600 for DPA1; and roughly 470 for DPB1. Roughly five DR-DQ haplotypes were handled as single units for association and clustering, since linkage in the cohort was strong. Among several hundred genotyped donors of the cohort, an average of around 240,000 unique TCR beta nucleotide sequences was sequenced per donor, of which about 19% were non-productive. What the study reported, not specific to this receptor: Sequencing depth was assumed to be roughly uniform across donors in the presence/absence analyses, though that assumption may not hold. This cohort had only TCR beta chains sequenced, and the lack of alpha or paired-chain data limited which features could be detected. Cytomegalovirus status was reported to be diagnosed by the classifier with high specificity and sensitivity in both the original and validation cohorts. Most TCR sequences were seen in very few donors, while some public TCRs were found in many individuals. In an earlier analysis of about 540 of the donors, most TCR beta V segments were observed in productive rearrangements about 87% or about 30% of the time, broadly matching IMGT annotations. According to a later analysis, parvovirus B19, influenza, CMV and Epstein-Barr virus appeared linked to several top co-occurrence clusters. The earlier analysis of approximately 560 of the donors excluded roughly 17 rarely observed V segments, including chromosome 9 orphons, because counts were too low. A later genetic analysis associated a missense DCLRE1C variant with V-gene and J-gene trimming of TCR beta chains, and an independent cohort replicated the association. Linkage disequilibrium might explain the correlated functional status among segregating V segments, but an unknown experimental factor could not be excluded. Some IMGT-functional V segments, including TRBV6-2 and TRBV6-3, could not be distinguished by the 87-base-pair reads and were therefore excluded. In a later analysis, around 15,000 TCR beta sequences were associated with specific HLA alleles at a false discovery rate of 0.05. A further reported finding was that TCR beta sequences accurately predicted the HLA-A and HLA-B alleles for most subjects in the first cohort. A later analysis found that HLA-associated TCR beta chains were more clonally expanded and had lower generation probabilities than equally common non-associated chains. A later analysis found that TCR association rates varied across HLA loci, with DRB1 alleles showing the most associated TCRs and HLA-C alleles the fewest. According to a later genetic analysis, donors in an Asian-associated ancestry cluster had fewer N-insertions in productive TCRs than the approximately 670-donor mean. In vitro tests confirmed that a few of the cytomegalovirus-associated TCR beta chains recognize cytomegalovirus antigens. When HLA alleles, especially DR and DQ, strongly co-occurred, TCR associations were difficult to assign to individual alleles. CMV serostatus was the only immune exposure information available for the cohort. Because some donors lacked HLA typing at each locus, the association tests relied only on the typed subset. The study gave a list of some 150 TCR beta chains associated with cytomegalovirus. In a later analysis, most CMV-associated TCR beta chains were found to appear HLA-restricted, with HLA associations seemingly driven largely by CMV exposure. A group of highly shared sequence variants was considered likely to be a technical artifact of the sequencing pipeline. It was suggested by the authors that the approach could potentially be generalized to other disease states and immunological phenotypes.

Library prep was done by the immunoSEQ multiplex PCR assay. For the multiplex PCR, a mixture combining 60 forward primers for TCR Vbeta segments and 13 reverse primers for TCR Jbeta segments was used. The CDR3 region of rearranged TCR beta genes was amplified from genomic DNA by a multiplex PCR assay. Amplified TCR beta libraries were sequenced as 87-base-pair reads on the Illumina HiSeq System. In the original analysis: A later analysis counted about 82 million unique TCR beta chains across the 640 or so repertoires, and roughly 10 million of these chains were shared by at least two donors. Raw reads were error-corrected and collapsed into unique sequences by a nearest-neighbor algorithm in which closely related sequences were merged to remove PCR and sequencing errors. To assign V, D and J gene segments, CDR3 sequences were aligned to IMGT reference sequences. Each retained sequence needed at least a six-nucleotide match to both a V gene segment and a J gene segment. A rearrangement was called productive if the CDR3 had no stop codons and remained in frame with V and J, and every other rearrangement was called non-productive. Following IMGT convention, CDR3 was defined as the stretch from the second conserved V-encoded cysteine to the conserved J-encoded phenylalanine. In an earlier analysis of approximately 500 of the donors, sequences lacking an unambiguous match to a single V gene segment were excluded. An earlier analysis of 550 to 650 of the donors classified V segments as functional when productive rearrangements were above 56.7% and as segregating when the standard deviation between donors was above 5%. A statistical classification framework was developed to diagnose cytomegalovirus status using the catalog of TCR beta chain sequences. V and J gene assignment, in a later analysis, came from comparing TCR nucleotide sequences with IMGT/GENE-DB human TR gene sequences. The TCRdist pipeline was used in a later analysis to assign CDR3 sequences and most-parsimonious VDJ recombination scenarios. In a later analysis, each TCR beta chain was defined by its CDR3 amino acid sequence together with its V-gene family, and reads lacking a unique V-gene family were excluded. A later analysis removed 550 to 700 highly shared, low-generation-probability nucleotide sequences to deal with suspected cross-contamination and a sequencing artifact. In a later analysis, a clonal expansion index was calculated for each public chain from normalized within-repertoire ranks of inferred template counts. In a later analysis, generation probabilities were computed using a VDJ recombination model fitted to out-of-frame rearrangements, and the results were checked against IGoR. In a later analysis, TCR-TCR, TCR-HLA and TCR-CMV co-occurrence was scored with hypergeometric tests, and a repertoire-size bias correction was applied to TCR pairs. A later analysis estimated false discovery rates by permuting HLA or CMV assignments 20 times. A later analysis grouped co-occurring TCRs with DBSCAN, adding TCRdist sequence similarity when clustering within HLA-allele-positive subsets. Repertoires with fewer than 30,000 or more than 120,000 public chains, plus five repertoires with anomalous nucleotide sharing, were excluded from co-occurrence clustering. In TCRdb, the immuneACCESS table is reduced to in-frame sequences with V and J assigned. These tables do not hold every clone; where another copy was compared, an unresolved V gene accounts for under half, and the others remain unexplained. The V and J calls and clone size were taken over from that table, and D and trimming were inferred from the DNA. The sample table holds around 110,000 clones, of which roughly 79% were seen once. 3.9% of the sample is held by the ten biggest clonotypes.

The CDR3 runs 15 residues from the cysteine to the phenylalanine. The only DNA kept is the CDR3, 45 bases in frame from the first base. Relative to germline, V is missing 3 bases and J is missing 1 base, with 3 bases of the junction outside any gene match. Based on the germline V gene, the CDR1 and CDR2 sequences are MRHNA and SNTAGT. As for this clone: Its antigen target is currently unknown. No qualities accompany the bases; no much larger clone lies one base away.

The cohort consisted of some 730 healthy bone marrow donors. All cohort members were sampled while nominally healthy, although unrecorded immune exposures were likely present. The donor was CMV seronegative and was included in the group of about 400 seronegative cohort members. A peripheral blood sample was provided by each donor, and peripheral blood mononuclear cells were used for TCR beta sequencing. The Qiagen DNeasy Blood Extraction Kit was used to extract genomic DNA from the blood cell samples. The sequenced material came from PBMCs. The receptor comes from a woman in her twenties or thirties in good health and CMV-seronegative. Recombination linked TRBV6-4 to TRBJ2-5, and 9 junctional nucleotides match TRBD2. The CDR3 region has the sequence CASSEFSGSQETQYF. The DNA sequence follows: TGTGCCAGCAGTGAGTTTAGCGGGAGCCAAGAGACCCAGTACTTC.